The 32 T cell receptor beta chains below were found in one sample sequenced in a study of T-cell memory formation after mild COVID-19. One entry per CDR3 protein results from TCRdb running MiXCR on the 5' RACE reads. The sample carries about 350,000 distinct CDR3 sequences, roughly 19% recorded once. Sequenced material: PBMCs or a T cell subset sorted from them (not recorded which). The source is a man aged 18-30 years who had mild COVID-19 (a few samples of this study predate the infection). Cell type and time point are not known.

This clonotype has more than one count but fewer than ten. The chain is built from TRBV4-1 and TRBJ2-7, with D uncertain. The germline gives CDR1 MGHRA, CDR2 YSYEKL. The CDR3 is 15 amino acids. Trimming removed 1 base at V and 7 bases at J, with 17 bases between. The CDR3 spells CASSQGAGPLLEQYF. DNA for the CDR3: TGCGCCAGCAGCCAAGGGGCAGGTCCGCTCCTAGAGCAGTACTTC.

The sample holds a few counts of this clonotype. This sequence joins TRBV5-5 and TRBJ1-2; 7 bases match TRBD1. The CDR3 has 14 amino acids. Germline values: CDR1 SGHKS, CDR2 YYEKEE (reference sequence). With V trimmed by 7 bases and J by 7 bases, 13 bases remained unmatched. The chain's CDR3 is CASSLDGQGVGYTF. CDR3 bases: TGTGCCAGCTCCCTTGATGGGCAGGGGGTTGGCTACACCTTC.

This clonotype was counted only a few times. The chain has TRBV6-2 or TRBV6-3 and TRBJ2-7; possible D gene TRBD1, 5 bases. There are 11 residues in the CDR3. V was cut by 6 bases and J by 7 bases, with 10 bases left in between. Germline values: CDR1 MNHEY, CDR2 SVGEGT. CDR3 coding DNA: TGTGCCAGCAGATACCAGGGTGAGCAGTACTTC. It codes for CASRYQGEQYF.

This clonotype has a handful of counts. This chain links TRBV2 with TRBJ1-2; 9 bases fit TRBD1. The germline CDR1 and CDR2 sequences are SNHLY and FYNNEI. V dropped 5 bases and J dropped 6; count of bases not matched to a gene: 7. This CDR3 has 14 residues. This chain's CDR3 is CASSPQGALDGYTF. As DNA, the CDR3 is TGTGCCAGCAGTCCACAGGGGGCTCTTGATGGCTACACCTTC.

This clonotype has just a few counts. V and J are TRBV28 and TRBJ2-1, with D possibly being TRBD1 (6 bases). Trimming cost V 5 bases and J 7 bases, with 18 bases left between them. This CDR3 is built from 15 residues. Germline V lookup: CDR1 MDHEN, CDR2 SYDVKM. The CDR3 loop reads CASSPPRTVGNEQFF. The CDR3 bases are TGTGCCAGCAGTCCCCCCCGGACAGTCGGGAATGAGCAGTTCTTC.

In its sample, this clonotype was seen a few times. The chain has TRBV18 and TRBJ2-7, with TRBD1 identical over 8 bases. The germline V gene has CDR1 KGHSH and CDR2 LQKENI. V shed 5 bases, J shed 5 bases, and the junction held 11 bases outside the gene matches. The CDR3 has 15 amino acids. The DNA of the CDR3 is TGTGCCAGCTCAGTATCCCGACAGGGGATAAACGAGCAGTACTTC. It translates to CASSVSRQGINEQYF.

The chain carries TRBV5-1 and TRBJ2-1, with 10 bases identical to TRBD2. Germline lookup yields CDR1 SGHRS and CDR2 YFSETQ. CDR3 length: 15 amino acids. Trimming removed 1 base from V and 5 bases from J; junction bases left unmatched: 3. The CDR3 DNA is TGCGCCAGCAGCTTGTTCAGCGGGGGGGACAATGAGCAGTTCTTC. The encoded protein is CASSLFSGGDNEQFF.

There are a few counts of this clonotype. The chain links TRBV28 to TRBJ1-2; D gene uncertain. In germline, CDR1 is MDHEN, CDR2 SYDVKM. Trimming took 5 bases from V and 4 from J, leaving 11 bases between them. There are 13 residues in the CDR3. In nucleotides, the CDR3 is TGTGCCAGCAGTCTGACCATCCTCTATGGCTACACCTTC. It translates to CASSLTILYGYTF.

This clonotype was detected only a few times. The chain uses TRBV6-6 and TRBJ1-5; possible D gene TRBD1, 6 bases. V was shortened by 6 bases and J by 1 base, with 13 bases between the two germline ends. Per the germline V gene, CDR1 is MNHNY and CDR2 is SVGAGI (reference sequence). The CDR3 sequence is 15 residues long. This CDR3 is CASSSRDTSNQPQHF. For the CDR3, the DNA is TGTGCCAGCAGCAGCCGGGACACCAGCAATCAGCCCCAGCATTTT.

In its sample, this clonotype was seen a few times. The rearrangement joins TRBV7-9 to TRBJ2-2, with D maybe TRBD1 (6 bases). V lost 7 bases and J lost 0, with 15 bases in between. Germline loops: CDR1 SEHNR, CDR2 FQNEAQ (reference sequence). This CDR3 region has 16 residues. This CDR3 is CASTSLGTPNTGELFF. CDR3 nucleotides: TGTGCCAGCACCTCATTAGGGACACCGAACACCGGGGAGCTGTTTTTT.

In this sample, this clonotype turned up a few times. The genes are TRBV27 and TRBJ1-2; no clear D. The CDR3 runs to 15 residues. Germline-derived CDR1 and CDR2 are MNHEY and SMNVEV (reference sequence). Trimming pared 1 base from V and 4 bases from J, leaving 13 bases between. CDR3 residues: CASSLYGSGGYGYTF. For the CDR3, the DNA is TGTGCCAGCAGTTTATACGGGTCGGGTGGCTATGGCTACACCTTC.

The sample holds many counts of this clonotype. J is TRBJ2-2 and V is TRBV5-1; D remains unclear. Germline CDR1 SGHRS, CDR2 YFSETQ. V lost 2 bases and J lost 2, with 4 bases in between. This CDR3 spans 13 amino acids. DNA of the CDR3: TGCGCCAGCAGCTTACCCAACACCGGGGAGCTGTTTTTT. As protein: CASSLPNTGELFF.

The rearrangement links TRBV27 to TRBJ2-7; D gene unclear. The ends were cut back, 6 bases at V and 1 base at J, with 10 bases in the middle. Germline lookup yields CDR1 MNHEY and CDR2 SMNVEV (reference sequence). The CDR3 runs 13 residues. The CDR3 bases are TGTGCCAGCAGCATGGCCGGATCCTACGAGCAGTACTTC. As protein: CASSMAGSYEQYF.

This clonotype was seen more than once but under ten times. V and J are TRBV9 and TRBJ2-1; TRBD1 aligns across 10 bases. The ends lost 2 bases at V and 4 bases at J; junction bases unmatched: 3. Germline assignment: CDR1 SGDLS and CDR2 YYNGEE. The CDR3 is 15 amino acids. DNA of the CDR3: TGTGCCAGCAGCGTGGGACAGGGGCCATACAATGAGCAGTTCTTC. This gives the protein CASSVGQGPYNEQFF.

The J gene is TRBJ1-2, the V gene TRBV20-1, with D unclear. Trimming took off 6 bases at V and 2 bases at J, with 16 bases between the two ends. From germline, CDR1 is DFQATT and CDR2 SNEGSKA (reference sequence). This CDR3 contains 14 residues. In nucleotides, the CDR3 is TGCAGTGCCCCCAAACCGGGAGACAACTATGGCTACACCTTC. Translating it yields CSAPKPGDNYGYTF.

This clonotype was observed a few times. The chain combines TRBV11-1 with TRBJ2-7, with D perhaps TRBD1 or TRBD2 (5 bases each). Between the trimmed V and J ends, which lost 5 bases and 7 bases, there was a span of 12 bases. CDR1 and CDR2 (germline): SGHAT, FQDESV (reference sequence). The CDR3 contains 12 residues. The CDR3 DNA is TGTGCCAGCAGCCCTCACGGGGCAGAGCAGTACGTC. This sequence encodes CASSPHGAEQYV.

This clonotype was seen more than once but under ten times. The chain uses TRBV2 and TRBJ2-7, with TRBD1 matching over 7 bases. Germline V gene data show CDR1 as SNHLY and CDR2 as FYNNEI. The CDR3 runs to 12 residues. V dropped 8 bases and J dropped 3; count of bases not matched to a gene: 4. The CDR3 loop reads CASRQGLYEQYF. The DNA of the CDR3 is TGTGCCAGCCGACAGGGTCTCTACGAGCAGTACTTC.

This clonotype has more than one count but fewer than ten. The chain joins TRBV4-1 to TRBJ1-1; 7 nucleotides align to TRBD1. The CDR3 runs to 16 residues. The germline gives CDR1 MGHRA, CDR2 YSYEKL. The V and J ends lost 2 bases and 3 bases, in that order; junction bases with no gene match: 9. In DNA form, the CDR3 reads TGCGCCAGCAGCCAAAACAGGGGACGGTACGACACTGAAGCTTTCTTT. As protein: CASSQNRGRYDTEAFF.

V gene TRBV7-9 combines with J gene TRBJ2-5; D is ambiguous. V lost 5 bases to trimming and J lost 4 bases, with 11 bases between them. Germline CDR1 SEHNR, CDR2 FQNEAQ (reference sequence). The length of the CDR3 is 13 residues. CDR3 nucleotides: TGTGCCAGCAGCCCCCCCAATGGAGAGACCCAGTACTTC. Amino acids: CASSPPNGETQYF.

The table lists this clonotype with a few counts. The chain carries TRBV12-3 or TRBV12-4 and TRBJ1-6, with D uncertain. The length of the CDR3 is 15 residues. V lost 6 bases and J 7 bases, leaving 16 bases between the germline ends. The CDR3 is CASRKETRPNSPLHF. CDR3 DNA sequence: TGTGCCAGCAGAAAAGAGACAAGGCCCAATTCACCCCTCCACTTT.

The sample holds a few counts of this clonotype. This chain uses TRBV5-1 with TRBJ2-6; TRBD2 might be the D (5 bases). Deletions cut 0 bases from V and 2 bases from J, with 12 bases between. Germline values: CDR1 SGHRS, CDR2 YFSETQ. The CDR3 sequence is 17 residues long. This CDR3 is CASSLASRGTGANVLTF. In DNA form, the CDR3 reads TGCGCCAGCAGCTTGGCCTCACGGGGAACTGGGGCCAACGTCCTGACTTTC.

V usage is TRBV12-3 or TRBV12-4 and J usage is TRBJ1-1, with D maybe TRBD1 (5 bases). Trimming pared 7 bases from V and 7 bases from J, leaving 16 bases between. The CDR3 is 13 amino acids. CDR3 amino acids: CASTLRGPSEAFF. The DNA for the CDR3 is TGTGCCAGCACTCTCCGGGGCCCCAGTGAAGCTTTCTTT.

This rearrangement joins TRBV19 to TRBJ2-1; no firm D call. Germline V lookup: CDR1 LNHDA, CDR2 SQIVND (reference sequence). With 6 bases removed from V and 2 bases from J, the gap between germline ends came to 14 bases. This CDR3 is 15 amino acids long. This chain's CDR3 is CASRIGEPAYNEQFF. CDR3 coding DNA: TGTGCCAGTAGAATCGGCGAACCGGCCTACAATGAGCAGTTCTTC.

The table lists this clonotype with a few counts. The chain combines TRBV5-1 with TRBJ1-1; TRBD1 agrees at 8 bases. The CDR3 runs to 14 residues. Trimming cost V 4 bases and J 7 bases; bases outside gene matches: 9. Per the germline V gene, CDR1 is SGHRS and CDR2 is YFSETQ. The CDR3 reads CASSAGDRSNEAFF. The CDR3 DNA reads TGCGCCAGCAGCGCCGGGGACAGGTCGAATGAAGCTTTCTTT.

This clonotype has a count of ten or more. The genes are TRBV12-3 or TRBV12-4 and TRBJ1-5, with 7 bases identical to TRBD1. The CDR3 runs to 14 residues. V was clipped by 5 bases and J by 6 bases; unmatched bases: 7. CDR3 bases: TGTGCCAGCAGTACACAGGGGACTTTTCAGCCCCAGCATTTT. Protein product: CASSTQGTFQPQHF.

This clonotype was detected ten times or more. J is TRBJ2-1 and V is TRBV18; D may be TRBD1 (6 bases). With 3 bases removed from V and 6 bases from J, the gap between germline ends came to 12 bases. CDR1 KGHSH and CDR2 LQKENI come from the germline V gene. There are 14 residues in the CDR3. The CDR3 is CASSPDRSRNEQFF. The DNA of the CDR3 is TGTGCCAGCTCACCCGACAGGAGTCGCAATGAGCAGTTCTTC.

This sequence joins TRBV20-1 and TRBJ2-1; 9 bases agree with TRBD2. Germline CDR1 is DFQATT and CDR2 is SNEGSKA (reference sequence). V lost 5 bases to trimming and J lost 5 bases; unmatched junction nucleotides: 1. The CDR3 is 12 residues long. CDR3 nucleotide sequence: TGCAGTGCTCGGACTAGCGACAATGAGCAGTTCTTC. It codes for CSARTSDNEQFF.

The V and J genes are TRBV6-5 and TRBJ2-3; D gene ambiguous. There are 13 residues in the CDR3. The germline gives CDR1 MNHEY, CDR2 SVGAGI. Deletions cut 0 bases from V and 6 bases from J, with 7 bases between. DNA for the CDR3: TGTGCCAGCAGTTACTCTTTGAGGGATACGCAGTATTTT. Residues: CASSYSLRDTQYF.

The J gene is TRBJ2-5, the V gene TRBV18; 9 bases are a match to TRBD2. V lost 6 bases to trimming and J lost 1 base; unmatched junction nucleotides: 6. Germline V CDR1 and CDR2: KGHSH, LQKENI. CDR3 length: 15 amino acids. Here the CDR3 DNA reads TGTGCCAGCTCCCCGGATAGCGGGGGCCAAGAGACCCAGTACTTC. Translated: CASSPDSGGQETQYF.

The CDR3 nucleotides read TGTGCCAGCTCACCGACAGGGAGGGGCTATGGCTACACCTTC. It is translated as CASSPTGRGYGYTF. The V gene is TRBV18, the J gene TRBJ1-2; 7 bases line up with TRBD1. CDR1 is KGHSH and CDR2 is LQKENI in the germline V gene. This CDR3 has 14 residues. With V trimmed by 3 bases and J by 4 bases, 5 bases remained unmatched.

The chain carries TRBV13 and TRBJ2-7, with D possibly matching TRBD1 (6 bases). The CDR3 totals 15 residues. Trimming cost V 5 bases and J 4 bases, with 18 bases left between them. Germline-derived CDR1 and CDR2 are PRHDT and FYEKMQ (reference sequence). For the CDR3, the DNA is TGTGCCAGCAGCCCCCCCGACAGGCCAAATTACGAGCAGTACTTC. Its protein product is CASSPPDRPNYEQYF.

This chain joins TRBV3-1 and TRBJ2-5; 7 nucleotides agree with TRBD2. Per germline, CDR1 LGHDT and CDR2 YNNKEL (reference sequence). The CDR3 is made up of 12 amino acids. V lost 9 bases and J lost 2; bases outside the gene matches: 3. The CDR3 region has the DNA TGTGCCAGTACAGCGGGGCAAGAGACCCAGTACTTC. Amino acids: CASTAGQETQYF.